What follows are 7 T cell receptor beta chains derived from one specimen sequenced in a study of PD-L1 blockade in urothelial cancer. Assay: immunoSEQ multiplex PCR; the TCRdb copy retains only in-frame clones and omits some. The sample records about 17,000 clones, roughly 87% being singletons. The specimen was PBMCs, collected around atezolizumab (anti-PD-L1) treatment. Receptors were obtained from a man aged 45-65 years with urothelial cancer.

This chain links TRBV11-3 with TRBJ2-2; no clear D. V was pared by 5 bases and J by 4 bases, with 29 bases between. The CDR3 runs 20 residues. The germline V gene has CDR1 SGHNT and CDR2 YENEEA. The CDR3 loop is CASSLTSPFPHGPGTGELFF. The CDR3, as DNA: TGTGCCAGCAGCCTCACTTCACCATTCCCCCACGGTCCGGGCACCGGGGAGCTGTTTTTT.

CDR3 region: CASSHDTTSSYEQYF. CDR3 DNA: TGTGCCAGCAGCCACGACACGACATCGTCCTACGAGCAGTACTTC. The V gene is TRBV5-8, the J gene TRBJ2-7; D is ambiguous. Trimming left V 4 bases short and J 1 base short, with 15 bases between. CDR1 and CDR2 from the germline V gene are SGHTS and YDEGEE. This CDR3 has 15 residues.

The chain uses TRBV9 and TRBJ2-3; TRBD2 aligns across 7 bases. From germline, CDR1 is SGDLS and CDR2 YYNGEE. J was trimmed by 4 bases and V by 0 bases; bases with no gene match: 8. CDR3 length: 16 residues. CDR3 in amino acids: CASSVGGRGVPDTQYF. The CDR3 region has the DNA TGTGCCAGCAGCGTAGGGGGACGGGGGGTTCCAGATACGCAGTATTTT. Full variable domain (rest looked up from reference TRBV9 and TRBJ2-3): DSGVTQTPKHLITATGQRVTLRCSPRSGDLSVYWYQQSLDQGLQFLIQYYNGEERAKGNILERFSAQQFPDLHSELNLSSLELGDSALYFCASSVGGRGVPDTQYFGPGTRLTVL.

The chain combines TRBV19 with TRBJ2-3, with 8 bases lining up with TRBD2. V shed 4 bases and J 1 base; nucleotides not matched to a gene: 4. This CDR3 has 15 amino acids. Germline loops: CDR1 LNHDA, CDR2 SQIVND (reference sequence). CDR3 region: CASSTQTSGTDTQYF. DNA for the CDR3: TGTGCCAGTAGTACTCAGACTAGCGGCACAGATACGCAGTATTTT.

A single count supports this clone. This chain joins TRBV6-1 and TRBJ2-3, with a weak D call TRBD2 (7 bases). In germline, CDR1 is MNHNS, CDR2 SASEGT. V was cut by 7 bases and J by 5 bases, with 16 bases left in between. This CDR3 is built from 14 residues. The CDR3: CASMVGGARDTQYF. In DNA, the CDR3 is TGTGCCAGCATGGTTGGGGGGGCGAGAGATACGCAGTATTTT.

This CDR3 reads CASSPGLAGASTDTQYF. The CDR3 bases are TGTGCCAGCAGCCCAGGACTAGCGGGGGCCAGCACAGATACGCAGTATTTT. This chain links TRBV7-9 with TRBJ2-3, with TRBD2 matching 13 bases. V was clipped by 5 bases and J by 0 bases; unmatched bases: 5. CDR1 SEHNR and CDR2 FQNEAQ come from the germline V gene (reference sequence). CDR3 length: 17 residues.

The V and J genes are TRBV4-1 and TRBJ1-1, with TRBD1 matching over 10 bases. Germline CDR1 is MGHRA and CDR2 is YSYEKL. V dropped 2 bases and J dropped 4; count of bases not matched to a gene: 4. The CDR3 is made up of 15 amino acids. The DNA for the CDR3 is TGCGCCAGCAGCCAAAGAAGGACAGGGGGCACTGAAGCTTTCTTT. It encodes CASSQRRTGGTEAFF.